These 15 T cell receptor beta chains came from one sample sequenced in a study of multiple sclerosis patients with progressive multifocal leukoencephalopathy. TCRdb's table, derived via immunoSEQ multiplex PCR, lists solely in-frame clones and lacks some. The data hold more than 30,000 clones, with 80% to 95% observed a single time. Described time point: before natalizumab initiation. Input material: PBMCs. Every receptor here comes from a man between 25 and 39 years old with multiple sclerosis.

The chain links TRBV5-1 to TRBJ2-1, with unresolved D. Germline assignment: CDR1 SGHRS and CDR2 YFSETQ. The V and J ends lost 4 bases and 5 bases respectively, with 13 bases between them. The CDR3 extends over 14 amino acids. CDR3 DNA: TGCGCCAGCAGCCAGGTCGCGGCCAACAATGAGCAGTTCTTC. This translates into CASSQVAANNEQFF.

The genes are TRBV5-1 and TRBJ1-1; 8 bases match TRBD1. This CDR3 region has 18 residues. CDR1 and CDR2 (germline): SGHRS, YFSETQ. With V trimmed by 4 bases and J by 0 bases, 14 bases remained unmatched. CDR3 coding DNA: TGCGCCAGCAGCACCAATCCGACAGGGGCGAAATTGAACACTGAAGCTTTCTTT. Protein product: CASSTNPTGAKLNTEAFF.

V usage is TRBV5-6 and J usage is TRBJ2-1; 8 nucleotides line up with TRBD2. This CDR3 has 15 residues. Germline V gene lookup returns CDR1 SGHDT and CDR2 YYEEEE. V lost 3 bases and J lost 10; bases outside the gene matches: 12. The CDR3 sequence is CASSSLAVTTREQFF. CDR3 in DNA: TGTGCCAGCAGCTCACTAGCGGTGACGACCCGGGAGCAGTTCTTC.

The V call is TRBV7-9, the J call TRBJ2-7; D not certain. Trimming took 3 bases from V and 1 from J, leaving 7 bases between them. This CDR3 is built from 13 residues. The germline V gene has CDR1 SEHNR and CDR2 FQNEAQ (reference sequence). CDR3: CASSFAESYEQYV. The CDR3 bases are TGTGCCAGCAGCTTTGCGGAATCCTACGAGCAGTACGTC.

This chain connects TRBV15 to TRBJ2-7, with 10 nucleotides matching TRBD1. The CDR3 runs to 8 residues. In germline, CDR1 is LNHNV, CDR2 YYDKDF (reference sequence). CDR3 bases: TGTGCCACCGACAGGGGGCGTGTC. Translation: CATDRGRV.

The rearrangement uses TRBV6-5 and TRBJ2-7, with 10 bases that match TRBD2. Germline V CDR1 and CDR2: MNHEY, SVGAGI. The V and J ends lost 4 bases and 7 bases, in that order; junction bases with no gene match: 4. This CDR3 contains 13 residues. In DNA form, the CDR3 reads TGTGCCAGCAGTTGGGGGGGACTAGCGGAGCAGTACGTC. This translates into CASSWGGLAEQYV.

This chain joins TRBV27 and TRBJ2-7; 10 bases fit TRBD2. The CDR3 loop spans 14 amino acids. Germline lookup yields CDR1 MNHEY and CDR2 SMNVEV (reference sequence). V lost 8 bases, J lost 9 bases, and 13 bases stayed unmatched. CDR3 amino acids: CASSPLSGRWRQYV. The CDR3 coding sequence is TGTGCCAGCTCCCCGCTTAGCGGGAGGTGGAGGCAGTACGTC.

About this clone: The sample has other DNA sequences that encode this CDR3 too. The chain employs TRBV5-4 and TRBJ2-1, with D possibly TRBD2 on 5 matching bases. This CDR3 contains 13 residues. Germline V lookup: CDR1 SGHNT, CDR2 YYREEE (reference sequence). Deletions cut 0 bases from V and 4 bases from J, with 5 bases between. CDR3 loop: CASSLGGYNEQFF. CDR3 bases: TGTGCCAGCAGCTTGGGCGGGTACAATGAGCAGTTCTTC.

This chain connects TRBV4-3 to TRBJ1-1, with D tentatively TRBD1 (6 bases). V was shortened by 3 bases and J by 8 bases, with 16 bases between the two germline ends. The CDR3 is 14 residues long. Per germline, CDR1 LGHNA and CDR2 YSLEER. CDR3 region: CASSQVPQTGEAFF. CDR3 in DNA: TGCGCCAGCAGCCAGGTCCCGCAAACAGGGGAAGCTTTCTTT.

The chain recombines TRBV7-9 with TRBJ2-1, with D maybe TRBD2 (6 bases). Trimming took off 1 base at V and 0 bases at J, with 16 bases between the two ends. The CDR3 contains 18 residues. Germline V gene data show CDR1 as SEHNR and CDR2 as FQNEAQ (reference sequence). Here the CDR3 DNA reads TGTGCCAGCAGCTTAGGGCCCGGTGGGGGGAGCTCCTACAATGAGCAGTTCTTC. The encoded protein is CASSLGPGGGSSYNEQFF.

The chain has TRBV5-1 and TRBJ2-1; 9 bases fit TRBD1. CDR1 and CDR2 from the germline V gene are SGHRS and YFSETQ. This CDR3 region has 16 residues. J gave up 4 bases and V 4 bases, and 9 bases lay outside the gene matches. The CDR3 is CASSLMGTGLYNEQFF. For the CDR3, the DNA is TGCGCCAGCAGCCTCATGGGGACAGGGCTATACAATGAGCAGTTCTTC.

With regard to this clone: Different DNA sequences within this sample yield the same CDR3. The chain employs TRBV30 and TRBJ2-5; 9 bases match TRBD1. V gave up 3 bases and J gave up 5 bases; unmatched junction bases: 7. The CDR3 length is 14 residues. Germline CDR1 and CDR2: GTSNPN and SVGIG (reference sequence). CDR3 bases: TGTGCCTGGAGCGCTGGACAGGGGCTGGAGACCCAGTACTTC. Translated: CAWSAGQGLETQYF.

The chain employs TRBV19 and TRBJ2-1; 10 bases are shared with TRBD1. V gave up 4 bases and J gave up 16 bases; unmatched junction bases: 4. CDR3 length: 11 amino acids. Germline CDR1 LNHDA, CDR2 SQIVND (reference sequence). CDR3 nucleotides: TGTGCCAGTAGTACAGGGGACAGGGGTTTCTTC. It specifies CASSTGDRGFF.

V is TRBV15 and J is TRBJ2-3; 9 bases line up with TRBD2. Germline values: CDR1 LNHNV, CDR2 YYDKDF (reference sequence). J was trimmed by 1 base and V by 3 bases; bases with no gene match: 2. The length of the CDR3 is 15 residues. The CDR3 DNA follows: TGTGCCACCAGCAGTAGGACTAGCGGCACAGATACGCAGTATTTT. The encoded protein is CATSSRTSGTDTQYF. The full variable domain, rest sourced from reference TRBV15 and TRBJ2-3, is DAMVIQNPRYQVTQFGKPVTLSCSQTLNHNVMYWYQQKSSQAPKLLFHYYDKDFNNEADTPDNFQSRRPNTSFCFLDIRSPGLGDTAMYLCATSSRTSGTDTQYFGPGTRLTVL.

This chain joins TRBV11-2 and TRBJ2-7, with D perhaps matching TRBD1 or TRBD2 (5 bases each). Germline assignment: CDR1 SGHAT and CDR2 FQNNGV. Trimming left V 6 bases short and J 2 bases short, with 14 bases between. CDR3 length: 14 residues. The CDR3 is CASRTPRGAYEQYF. The CDR3 nucleotides are TGTGCCAGCAGGACCCCGAGAGGGGCCTACGAGCAGTACTTC.